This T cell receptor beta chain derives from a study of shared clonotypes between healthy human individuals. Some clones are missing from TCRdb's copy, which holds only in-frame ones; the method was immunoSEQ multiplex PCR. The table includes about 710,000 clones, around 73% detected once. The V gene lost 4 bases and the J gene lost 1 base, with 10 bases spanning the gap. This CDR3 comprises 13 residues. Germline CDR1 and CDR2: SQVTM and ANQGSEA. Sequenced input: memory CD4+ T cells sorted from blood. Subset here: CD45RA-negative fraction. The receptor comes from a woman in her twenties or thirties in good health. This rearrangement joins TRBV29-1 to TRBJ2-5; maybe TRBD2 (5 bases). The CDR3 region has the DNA TGCAGCGTTGTCAGAGGGTCCCAAGAGACCCAGTACTTC. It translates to CSVVRGSQETQYF. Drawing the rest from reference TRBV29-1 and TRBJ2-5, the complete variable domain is SAVISQKPSRDICQRGTSLTIQCQVDSQVTMMFWYRQQPGQSLTLIATANQGSEATYESGFVIDKFPISRPNLTFSTLTVSNMSPEDSSIYLCSVVRGSQETQYFGPGTRLLVL.